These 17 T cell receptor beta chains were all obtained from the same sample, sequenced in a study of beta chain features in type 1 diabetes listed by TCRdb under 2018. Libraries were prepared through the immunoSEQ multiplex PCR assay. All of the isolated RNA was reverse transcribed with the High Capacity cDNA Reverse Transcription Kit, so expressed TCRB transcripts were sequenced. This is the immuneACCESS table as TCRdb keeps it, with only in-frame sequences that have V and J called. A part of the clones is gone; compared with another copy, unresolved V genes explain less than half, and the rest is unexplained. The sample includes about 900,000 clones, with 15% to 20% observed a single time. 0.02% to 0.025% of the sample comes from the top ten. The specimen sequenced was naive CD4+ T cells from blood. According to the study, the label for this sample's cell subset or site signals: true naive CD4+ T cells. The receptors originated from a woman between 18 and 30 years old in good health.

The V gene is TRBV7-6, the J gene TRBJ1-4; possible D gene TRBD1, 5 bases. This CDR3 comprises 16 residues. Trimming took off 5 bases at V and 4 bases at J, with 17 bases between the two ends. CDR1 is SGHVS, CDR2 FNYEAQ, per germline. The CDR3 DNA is TGTGCCAGCAGCCCCCGCTATAGAGGGGATAATGAAAAACTGTTTTTT. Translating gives CASSPRYRGDNEKLFF.

In DNA, the CDR3 is TGTGCCAGCAGCTTAACGGGAGGGCCCCACGAGCAGTACTTC. Translating it yields CASSLTGGPHEQYF. This chain connects TRBV7-2 to TRBJ2-7; 8 positions agree with TRBD2. J was trimmed by 5 bases and V by 2 bases; bases with no gene match: 5. This CDR3 region has 14 residues. Germline values: CDR1 SGHTA, CDR2 FQGNSA. Complete variable domain (other parts from reference TRBV7-2 and TRBJ2-7): GAGVSQSPSNKVTEKGKDVELRCDPISGHTALYWYRQSLGQGLEFLIYFQGNSAPDKSGLPSDRFSAERTGGSVSTLTIQRTQQEDSAVYLCASSLTGGPHEQYFGPGTRLTVT.

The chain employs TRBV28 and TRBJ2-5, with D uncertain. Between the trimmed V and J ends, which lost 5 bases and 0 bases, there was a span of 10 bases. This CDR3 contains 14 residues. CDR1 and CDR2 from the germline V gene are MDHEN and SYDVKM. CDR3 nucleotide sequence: TGTGCCAGCAGTCCAAACCGGGACCAAGAGACCCAGTACTTC. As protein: CASSPNRDQETQYF. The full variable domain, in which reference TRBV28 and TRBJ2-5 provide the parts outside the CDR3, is DVKVTQSSRYLVKRTGEKVFLECVQDMDHENMFWYRQDPGLGLRLIYFSYDVKMKEKGDIPEGYSVSREKKERFSLILESASTNQTSMYLCASSPNRDQETQYFGPGTRLLVL.

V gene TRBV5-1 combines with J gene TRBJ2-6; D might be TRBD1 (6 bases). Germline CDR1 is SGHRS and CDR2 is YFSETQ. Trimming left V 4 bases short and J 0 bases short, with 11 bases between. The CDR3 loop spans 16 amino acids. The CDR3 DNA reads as TGCGCCAGCAGCCATGGACAGTTCTCTGGGGCCAACGTCCTGACTTTC. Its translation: CASSHGQFSGANVLTF.

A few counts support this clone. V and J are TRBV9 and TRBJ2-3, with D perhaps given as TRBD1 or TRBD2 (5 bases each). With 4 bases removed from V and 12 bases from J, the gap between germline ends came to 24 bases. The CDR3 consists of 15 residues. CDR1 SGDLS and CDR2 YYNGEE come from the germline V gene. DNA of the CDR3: TGTGCCAGCAGCCAAAGGGGAGACCTAGCAGCGACCCAGTATTTT. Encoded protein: CASSQRGDLAATQYF.

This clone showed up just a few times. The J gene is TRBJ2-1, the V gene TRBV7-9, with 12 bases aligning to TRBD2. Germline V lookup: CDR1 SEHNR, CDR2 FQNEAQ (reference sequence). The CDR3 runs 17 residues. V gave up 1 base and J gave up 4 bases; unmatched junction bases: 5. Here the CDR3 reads CASSLGGTSGSYNEQFF. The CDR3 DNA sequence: TGTGCCAGCAGCTTAGGGGGGACTAGCGGGTCATACAATGAGCAGTTCTTC.

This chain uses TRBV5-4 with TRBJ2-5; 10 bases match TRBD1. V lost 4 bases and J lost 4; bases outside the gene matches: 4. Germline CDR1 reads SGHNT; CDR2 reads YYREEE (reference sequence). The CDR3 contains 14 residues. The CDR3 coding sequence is TGTGCCAGCAGCCACCGGGACAGGGGAGAGACCCAGTACTTC. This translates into CASSHRDRGETQYF.

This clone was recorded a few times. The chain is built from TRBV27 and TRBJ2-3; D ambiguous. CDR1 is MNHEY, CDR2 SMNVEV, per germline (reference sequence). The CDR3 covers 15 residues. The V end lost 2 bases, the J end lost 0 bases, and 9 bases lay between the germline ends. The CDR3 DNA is TGTGCCAGCAGTTTAGCCAGCATGAGCACAGATACGCAGTATTTT. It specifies CASSLASMSTDTQYF.

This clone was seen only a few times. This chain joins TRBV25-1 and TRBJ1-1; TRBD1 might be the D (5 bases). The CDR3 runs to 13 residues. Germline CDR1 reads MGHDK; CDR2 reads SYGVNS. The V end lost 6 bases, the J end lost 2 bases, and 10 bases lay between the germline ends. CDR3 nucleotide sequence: TGTGCCAGCAGGGAAGGACAAAACACTGAAGCTTTCTTT. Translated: CASREGQNTEAFF.

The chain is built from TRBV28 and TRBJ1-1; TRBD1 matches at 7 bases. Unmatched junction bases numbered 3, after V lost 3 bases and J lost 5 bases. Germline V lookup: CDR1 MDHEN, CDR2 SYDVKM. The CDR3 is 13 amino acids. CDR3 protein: CASSLNRGTEAFF. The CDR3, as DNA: TGTGCCAGCAGTTTGAACAGGGGAACTGAAGCTTTCTTT.

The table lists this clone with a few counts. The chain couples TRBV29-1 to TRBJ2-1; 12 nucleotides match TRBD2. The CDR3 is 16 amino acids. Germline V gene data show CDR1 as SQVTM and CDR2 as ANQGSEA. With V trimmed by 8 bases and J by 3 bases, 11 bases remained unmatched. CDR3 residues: CSITPGLAGHYNEQFF. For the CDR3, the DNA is TGCAGCATCACCCCGGGACTAGCGGGCCACTACAATGAGCAGTTCTTC.

CDR3 sequence reads: CASSLYGPQDEQFF. In DNA form, the CDR3 reads TGTGCCAGCAGCTTGTACGGCCCGCAGGATGAGCAGTTCTTC. The chain combines TRBV7-2 with TRBJ2-1; D gene ambiguous. Germline values: CDR1 SGHTA, CDR2 FQGNSA. V lost 3 bases to trimming and J lost 8 bases, with 14 bases between them. This CDR3 comprises 14 residues.

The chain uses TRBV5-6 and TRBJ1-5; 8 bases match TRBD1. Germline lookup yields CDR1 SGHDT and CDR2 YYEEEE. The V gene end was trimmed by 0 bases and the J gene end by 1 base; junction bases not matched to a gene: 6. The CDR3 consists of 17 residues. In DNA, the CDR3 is TGTGCCAGCAGCTTGGGGCCAGGGGGCCTGAGCAATCAGCCCCAGCATTTT. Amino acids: CASSLGPGGLSNQPQHF.

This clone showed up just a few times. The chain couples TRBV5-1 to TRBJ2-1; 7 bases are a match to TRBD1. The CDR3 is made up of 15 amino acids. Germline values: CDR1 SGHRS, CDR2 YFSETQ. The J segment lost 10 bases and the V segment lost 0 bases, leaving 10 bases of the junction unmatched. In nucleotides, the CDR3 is TGCGCCAGCAGCTTGGCCTTCACAGGGGTCGGGGAGCAGTTCTTC. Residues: CASSLAFTGVGEQFF.

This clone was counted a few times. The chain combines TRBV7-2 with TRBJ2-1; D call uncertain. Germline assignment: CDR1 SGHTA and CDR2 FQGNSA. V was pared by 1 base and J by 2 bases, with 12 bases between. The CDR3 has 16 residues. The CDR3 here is CASSLGLQYPYNEQFF. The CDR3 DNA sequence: TGTGCCAGCAGCTTAGGTCTCCAGTATCCCTACAATGAGCAGTTCTTC.

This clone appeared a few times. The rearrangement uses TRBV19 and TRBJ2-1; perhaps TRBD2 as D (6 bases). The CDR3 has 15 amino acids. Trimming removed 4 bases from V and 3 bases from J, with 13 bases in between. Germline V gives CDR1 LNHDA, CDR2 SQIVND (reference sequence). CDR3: CASSNGGTLYNEQFF. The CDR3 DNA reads TGTGCCAGTAGTAACGGCGGGACTCTCTACAATGAGCAGTTCTTC.

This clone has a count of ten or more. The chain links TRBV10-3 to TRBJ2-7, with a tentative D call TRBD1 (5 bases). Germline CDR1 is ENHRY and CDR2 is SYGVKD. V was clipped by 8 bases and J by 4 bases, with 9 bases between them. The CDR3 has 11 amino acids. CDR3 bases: TGTGCCATCTCCCAGGGTTACGAGCAGTACTTC. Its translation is CAISQGYEQYF.